This T cell receptor (beta chain) was recorded in a study of CD8 T cells in Susac syndrome. Reverse transcription used roughly 0.45 to 1 ug RNA and random hexamers. TCRdb used MiXCR to reprocess the immunoSEQ multiplex PCR reads, holding one entry per CDR3 protein. The data contain tens of thousands of distinct CDR3 sequences, around nine tenths of them singletons. The source material was CD8+ T cells from PBMCs. The source of this sequence is a human donor in good health.

The CDR3 region is CASSATSGLAGTGELFF. CDR3 in DNA: TGTGCCAGCAGTGCAACCTCGGGCTTAGCAGGGACCGGGGAGCTGTTTTTT. V usage is TRBV28 and J usage is TRBJ2-2; D perhaps matches TRBD1 (5 bases). This CDR3 contains 17 residues. Germline V gives CDR1 MDHEN, CDR2 SYDVKM. Trimming pared 5 bases from V and 5 bases from J, leaving 21 bases between.